The clone carrying this T cell receptor beta chain came up a few times. V lost 6 bases, J lost 7 bases, and 16 bases lay in between. CDR3 size: 13 residues. Germline V gene data show CDR1 as SEHNR and CDR2 as FQNEAQ (reference sequence). The record originates from a study of response to subunit inactivated influenza vaccine. TCRdb re-derived calls from the RT-PCR reads in MiXCR, one entry per CDR3 protein. The sample shows about 190,000 distinct CDR3 sequences, under 15% of them seen only once. The chain employs TRBV7-9 and TRBJ2-7; D is possibly TRBD1 or TRBD2 (5 bases each). The receptor comes from a man in his forties or fifties who received an inactivated influenza vaccine. The sequences come from CD8+ T cells sorted from PBMCs, collected around 5 days after vaccination. This CDR3 is CASRTGERGEQYF. The CDR3 nucleotides are TGTGCCAGCAGAACCGGGGAGAGGGGAGAGCAGTACTTC.